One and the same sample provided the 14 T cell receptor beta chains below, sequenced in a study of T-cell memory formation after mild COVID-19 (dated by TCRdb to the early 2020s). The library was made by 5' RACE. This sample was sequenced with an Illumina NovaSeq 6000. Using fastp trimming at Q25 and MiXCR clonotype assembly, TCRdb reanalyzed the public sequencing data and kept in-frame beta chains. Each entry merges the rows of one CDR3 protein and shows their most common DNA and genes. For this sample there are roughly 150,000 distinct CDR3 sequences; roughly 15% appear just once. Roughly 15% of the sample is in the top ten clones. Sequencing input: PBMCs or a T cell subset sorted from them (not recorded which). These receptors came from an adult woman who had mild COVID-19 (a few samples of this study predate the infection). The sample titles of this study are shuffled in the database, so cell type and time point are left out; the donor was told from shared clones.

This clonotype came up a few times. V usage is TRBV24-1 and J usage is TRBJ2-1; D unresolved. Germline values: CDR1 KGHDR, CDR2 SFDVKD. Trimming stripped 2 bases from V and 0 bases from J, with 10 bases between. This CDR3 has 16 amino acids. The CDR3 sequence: CATSDSQPSSYNEQFF. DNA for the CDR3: TGTGCCACCAGTGATTCCCAGCCGAGCTCCTACAATGAGCAGTTCTTC.

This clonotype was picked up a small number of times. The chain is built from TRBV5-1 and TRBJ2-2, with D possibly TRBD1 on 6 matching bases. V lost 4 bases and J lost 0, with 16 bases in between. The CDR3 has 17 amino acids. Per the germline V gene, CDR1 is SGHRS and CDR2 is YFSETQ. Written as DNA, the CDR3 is TGCGCCAGCAGCATCGGATACAGGGTCGCGAACACCGGGGAGCTGTTTTTT. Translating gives CASSIGYRVANTGELFF.

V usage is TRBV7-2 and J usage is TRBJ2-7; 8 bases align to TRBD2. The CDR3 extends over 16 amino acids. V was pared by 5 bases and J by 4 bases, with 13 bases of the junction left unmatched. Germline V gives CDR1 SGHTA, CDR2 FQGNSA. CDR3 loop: CASSPGGASVWYEQYF. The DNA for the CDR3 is TGTGCCAGCAGCCCCGGGGGGGCTAGCGTCTGGTACGAGCAGTACTTC.

The CDR3 here is CASSLDYGYTF. The CDR3 nucleotides read TGTGCCAGCAGCTTAGACTATGGCTACACCTTC. The chain links TRBV7-9 to TRBJ1-2, with no clear D. Germline lookup yields CDR1 SEHNR and CDR2 FQNEAQ (reference sequence). With 1 base removed from V and 3 bases from J, the gap between germline ends came to 0 bases. There are 11 residues in the CDR3.

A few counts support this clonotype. The CDR3 DNA is TGTGCCAGCAGCCAAGCCACCCTAGGGGCATATGAGCAGTTCTTC. Residues: CASSQATLGAYEQFF. J is TRBJ2-1 and V is TRBV3-1, with D tentatively TRBD1 (5 bases). Germline V lookup: CDR1 LGHDT, CDR2 YNNKEL (reference sequence). Trimming shortened V by 1 base and J by 8 bases, and 15 bases separated the two germline ends. The CDR3 totals 15 residues.

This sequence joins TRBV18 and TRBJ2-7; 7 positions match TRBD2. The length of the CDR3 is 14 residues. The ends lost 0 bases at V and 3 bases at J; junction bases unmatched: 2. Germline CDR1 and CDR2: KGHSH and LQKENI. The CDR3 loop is CASSPPSGIYEQYF. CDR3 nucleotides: TGTGCCAGCTCACCACCGAGCGGGATCTACGAGCAGTACTTC.

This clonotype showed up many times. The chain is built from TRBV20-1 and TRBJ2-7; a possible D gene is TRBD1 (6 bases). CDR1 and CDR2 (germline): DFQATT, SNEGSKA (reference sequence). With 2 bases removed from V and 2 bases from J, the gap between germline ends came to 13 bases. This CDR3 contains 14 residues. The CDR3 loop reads CSARQSGATYEQYF. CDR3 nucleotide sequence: TGCAGTGCTAGACAGTCAGGGGCTACCTACGAGCAGTACTTC.

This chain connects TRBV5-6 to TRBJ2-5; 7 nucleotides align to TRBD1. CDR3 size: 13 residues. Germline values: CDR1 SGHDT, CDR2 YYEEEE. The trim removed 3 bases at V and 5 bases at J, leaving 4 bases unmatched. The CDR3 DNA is TGTGCCAGCAGCTCGGGACAGAGGGAGACCCAGTACTTC. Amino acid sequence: CASSSGQRETQYF.

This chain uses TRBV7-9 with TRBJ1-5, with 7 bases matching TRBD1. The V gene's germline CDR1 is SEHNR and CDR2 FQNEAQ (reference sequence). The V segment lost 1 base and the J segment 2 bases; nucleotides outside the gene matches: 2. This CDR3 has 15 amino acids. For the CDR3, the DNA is TGTGCCAGCAGCTTAGGGGACAGTGGCAATCAGCCCCAGCATTTT. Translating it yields CASSLGDSGNQPQHF.

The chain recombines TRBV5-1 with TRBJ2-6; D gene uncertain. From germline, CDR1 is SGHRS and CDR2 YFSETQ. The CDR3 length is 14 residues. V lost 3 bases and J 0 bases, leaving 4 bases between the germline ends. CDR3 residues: CASSSSSGANVLTF. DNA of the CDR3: TGCGCCAGCAGCTCCAGCTCTGGGGCCAACGTCCTGACTTTC. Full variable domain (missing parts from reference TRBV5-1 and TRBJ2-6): KAGVTQTPRYLIKTRGQQVTLSCSPISGHRSVSWYQQTPGQGLQFLFEYFSETQRNKGNFPGRFSGRQFSNSRSEMNVSTLELGDSALYLCASSSSSGANVLTFGAGSRLTVL.

The CDR3 DNA reads as TGTGCCAGCAGTGAACAGGGGGGGAGAATCACAGATACGCAGTATTTT. The encoded protein is CASSEQGGRITDTQYF. This chain connects TRBV2 to TRBJ2-3; D tentatively fits TRBD1 or TRBD2 (7 bases each). The CDR3 is 16 residues long. Looked up from germline, CDR1 is SNHLY and CDR2 is FYNNEI. V gave up 2 bases and J gave up 2 bases, with 14 bases separating them. The variable domain in full, completed from reference TRBV2 and TRBJ2-3, reads EPEVTQTPSHQVTQMGQEVILRCVPISNHLYFYWYRQILGQKVEFLVSFYNNEISEKSEIFDDQFSVERPDGSNFTLKIRSTKLEDSAMYFCASSEQGGRITDTQYFGPGTRLTVL.

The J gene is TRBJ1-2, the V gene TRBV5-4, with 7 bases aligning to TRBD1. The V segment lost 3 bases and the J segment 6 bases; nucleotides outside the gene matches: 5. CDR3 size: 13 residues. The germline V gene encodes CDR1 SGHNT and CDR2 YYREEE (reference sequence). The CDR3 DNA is TGTGCCAGCAGCTCCGGGACAGCCGATGGCTACACCTTC. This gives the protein CASSSGTADGYTF.

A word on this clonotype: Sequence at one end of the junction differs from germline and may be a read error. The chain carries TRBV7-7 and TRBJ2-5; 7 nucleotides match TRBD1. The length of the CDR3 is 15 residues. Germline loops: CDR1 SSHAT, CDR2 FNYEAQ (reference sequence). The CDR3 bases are TGTGCTAGCAGCCCCCGACAGGGTCGACAAGAGACCCAGTACTTC. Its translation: CASSPRQGRQETQYF.

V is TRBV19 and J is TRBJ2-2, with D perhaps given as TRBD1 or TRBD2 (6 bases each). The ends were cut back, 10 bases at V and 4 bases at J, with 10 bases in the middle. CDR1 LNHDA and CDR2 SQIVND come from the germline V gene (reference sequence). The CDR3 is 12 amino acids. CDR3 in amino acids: CATKGGTGELFF. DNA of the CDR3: TGTGCCACCAAGGGGGGCACCGGGGAGCTGTTTTTT.